The 18 T cell receptor beta chains presented below share a single source sample, sequenced in a study of early T cells in non-severe SARS-CoV-2 infection. TCRdb passed the 5' RACE reads through MiXCR, listing each CDR3 protein once. The sample carries 25,000 to 30,000 distinct CDR3 sequences, approximately 5.3% recorded once. Sequencing used whole blood. The receptors stem from an adult who was a healthcare worker with PCR-confirmed SARS-CoV-2 infection or an uninfected control (not recorded which).

This clonotype was counted at least ten times. This chain links TRBV11-2 with TRBJ2-1; the D is unclear. The CDR3 totals 12 residues. Germline assignment: CDR1 SGHAT and CDR2 FQNNGV. Trimming stripped 5 bases from V and 7 bases from J, with 9 bases between. The CDR3 DNA sequence: TGTGCCAGCAGCCTAACCGCAAATGAGCAGTTCTTC. Protein: CASSLTANEQFF.

By share, this clonotype ranks as medium-sized (0.01 to 0.1%). This chain connects TRBV20-1 to TRBJ2-7, with D maybe TRBD1 (6 bases). Germline lookup yields CDR1 DFQATT and CDR2 SNEGSKA (reference sequence). The CDR3 length is 13 residues. V was trimmed by 3 bases and J by 2 bases, leaving 11 bases between them. CDR3 nucleotides: TGCAGTGCTAGGCCAGGGGTTGCCTACGAGCAGTACTTC. Its translation: CSARPGVAYEQYF.

This clonotype was seen at least ten times. The chain couples TRBV4-1 to TRBJ2-7, with D perhaps TRBD2 (6 bases). This CDR3 spans 13 amino acids. Trimming cost V 0 bases and J 4 bases, with 7 bases left between them. Germline CDR1 reads MGHRA; CDR2 reads YSYEKL. CDR3 sequence (DNA): TGCGCCAGCAGCCAAGAAGGAGGGTACGAGCAGTACTTC. Translated: CASSQEGGYEQYF.

This clonotype was seen ten or more times. The chain is built from TRBV6-5 and TRBJ2-7; TRBD1 or TRBD2 may be the D gene (5 bases each). This CDR3 contains 15 residues. V was trimmed by 2 bases and J by 4 bases, leaving 15 bases between them. CDR1 MNHEY and CDR2 SVGAGI come from the germline V gene. Written as DNA, the CDR3 is TGTGCCAGCAGTTACGAGGGGTCCGGAACATACGAGCAGTACTTC. Encoded protein: CASSYEGSGTYEQYF.

This clonotype appeared many times. The chain employs TRBV24-1 and TRBJ2-2, with TRBD1 matching 10 bases. There are 14 residues in the CDR3. From germline, CDR1 is KGHDR and CDR2 SFDVKD. V lost 9 bases, J lost 6 bases, and 6 bases stayed unmatched. The CDR3: CATRNGQGAGELFF. Written as DNA, the CDR3 is TGTGCCACCCGTAACGGACAGGGGGCCGGGGAGCTGTTTTTT.

The chain is built from TRBV21-1 and TRBJ2-1; TRBD1, the table's D call, lacks a check against the DNA. TRBV21-1 corresponds to a pseudogene. The CDR3 totals 12 residues. The CDR3 region is CANMGQYNEQFF. The CDR3 DNA reads as TGTGCCAACATGGGACAGTACAATGAGCAGTTCTTC.

The sample holds many counts of this clonotype. The CDR3 nucleotides are TGTGCCAGCAGCTCCGGGACAGCCAACACAGATACGCAGTATTTT. Its translation: CASSSGTANTDTQYF. V and J are TRBV11-2 and TRBJ2-3; TRBD1 matches at 7 bases. This CDR3 is built from 15 residues. Germline V gene lookup returns CDR1 SGHAT and CDR2 FQNNGV. V gave up 4 bases and J gave up 2 bases; unmatched junction bases: 6.

This clonotype appeared many times. The chain is built from TRBV29-1 and TRBJ2-1, with TRBD2 matching over 8 bases. Germline lookup yields CDR1 SQVTM and CDR2 ANQGSEA. The trim removed 7 bases at V and 0 bases at J, leaving 8 bases unmatched. The CDR3 consists of 15 residues. In nucleotides, the CDR3 is TGCAGCGCGACTAGCGTCATGAGCTCCTACAATGAGCAGTTCTTC. Protein product: CSATSVMSSYNEQFF.

This clonotype appeared many times. The chain employs TRBV10-3 and TRBJ1-1; 7 bases line up with TRBD1. From germline, CDR1 is ENHRY and CDR2 SYGVKD. This CDR3 region has 14 residues. The V segment lost 6 bases and the J segment 1 base; nucleotides outside the gene matches: 5. This CDR3 reads CAIRPGQENTEAFF. CDR3 nucleotide sequence: TGTGCCATCAGACCAGGACAGGAGAACACTGAAGCTTTCTTT.

The sample holds many counts of this clonotype. This sequence joins TRBV28 and TRBJ2-7; 9 nucleotides align to TRBD1. The CDR3 covers 16 residues. J was trimmed by 1 base and V by 5 bases; bases with no gene match: 9. The germline V gene has CDR1 MDHEN and CDR2 SYDVKM. The CDR3 protein is CASSPTGQGRSYEQYF. The CDR3 DNA sequence: TGTGCCAGCAGTCCCACGGGACAGGGTAGGTCCTACGAGCAGTACTTC.

The chain is built from TRBV5-1 and TRBJ2-3; perhaps D is TRBD1 or TRBD2 (5 bases each). CDR1 and CDR2 from the germline V gene are SGHRS and YFSETQ. This CDR3 spans 17 amino acids. V gave up 6 bases and J gave up 1 base, with 21 bases separating them. The DNA for the CDR3 is TGCGCCAGCATTGAGGGACGACAAAGCAGGCGCACAGATACGCAGTATTTT. Amino acid sequence: CASIEGRQSRRTDTQYF.

This clonotype has ten or more counts. The chain employs TRBV7-4 and TRBJ1-3; TRBD1 matches 7 bases. CDR1 is SGHVT and CDR2 is SQSDAQ in the germline V gene. V lost 5 bases and J lost 6; bases outside the gene matches: 7. The CDR3 length is 14 residues. The CDR3 loop is CASSDGTAENTIYF. DNA for the CDR3: TGTGCCAGCAGCGACGGGACAGCTGAAAACACCATATATTTT.

The chain joins TRBV10-3 to TRBJ2-7; 11 positions match TRBD2. CDR1 and CDR2 from the germline V gene are ENHRY and SYGVKD. The CDR3 runs to 16 residues. V lost 6 bases, J lost 4 bases, and 11 bases stayed unmatched. The CDR3, as DNA: TGTGCCATCAGCGGACAGGGTACTAGCGGGAGTTACGAGCAGTACTTC. Translated, it gives CAISGQGTSGSYEQYF.

This clonotype occurred many times. DNA of the CDR3: TGTGCCAGCACCTCGGGGGCAGCTAGCACAGATACGCAGTATTTT. This codes for CASTSGAASTDTQYF. This rearrangement joins TRBV7-6 to TRBJ2-3; D could derive from TRBD1 or TRBD2 (6 bases each). CDR3 length: 15 residues. CDR1 SGHVS and CDR2 FNYEAQ come from the germline V gene. V gave up 7 bases and J gave up 0 bases, with 14 bases separating them.

This clonotype was observed many times. The CDR3 protein is CASSLTGEQYF. The CDR3 DNA reads TGTGCCAGCAGCCTCACCGGGGAGCAGTACTTC. V usage is TRBV13 and J usage is TRBJ2-7; D ambiguous. Germline V CDR1 and CDR2: PRHDT, FYEKMQ (reference sequence). The V end lost 5 bases, the J end lost 7 bases, and 9 bases lay between the germline ends. There are 11 residues in the CDR3.

This clonotype was observed many times. The V and J genes are TRBV28 and TRBJ1-1; the D gene is possibly TRBD1 (5 bases). Per the germline V gene, CDR1 is MDHEN and CDR2 is SYDVKM. The CDR3 runs to 14 residues. Trimming removed 1 base at V and 6 bases at J, with 12 bases between. CDR3 DNA sequence: TGTGCCAGCAGTTTATCGACAGCGACCTCTGAAGCTTTCTTT. The encoded protein is CASSLSTATSEAFF.

This clonotype has more than one count but fewer than ten. V usage is TRBV7-9 and J usage is TRBJ2-5; D gene unclear. Trimming removed 7 bases at V and 5 bases at J, with 11 bases between. The CDR3 covers 12 residues. Germline CDR1 is SEHNR and CDR2 is FQNEAQ (reference sequence). The DNA for the CDR3 is TGTGCCAGCAATGTCCGGTCGGAGACCCAGTACTTC. It is translated as CASNVRSETQYF. Variable domain in full (rest from reference TRBV7-9 and TRBJ2-5): DTGVSQNPRHKITKRGQNVTFRCDPISEHNRLYWYRQTLGQGPEFLTYFQNEAQLEKSRLLSDRFSAERPKGSFSTLEIQRTEQGDSAMYLCASNVRSETQYFGPGTRLLVL.

This clonotype was observed a few times. V and J are TRBV7-9 and TRBJ2-4, with 9 positions matching TRBD1. The CDR3 covers 20 residues. Unmatched junction bases numbered 20, after V lost 5 bases and J lost 3 bases. The germline V gene has CDR1 SEHNR and CDR2 FQNEAQ (reference sequence). The CDR3 DNA sequence: TGTGCCAGCAGCCTAGTGGCCGGGACAGGGATTACCTATGGCAAAAACATTCAGTACTTC. Amino acid sequence: CASSLVAGTGITYGKNIQYF. Variable domain in full (rest from reference TRBV7-9 and TRBJ2-4): DTGVSQNPRHKITKRGQNVTFRCDPISEHNRLYWYRQTLGQGPEFLTYFQNEAQLEKSRLLSDRFSAERPKGSFSTLEIQRTEQGDSAMYLCASSLVAGTGITYGKNIQYFGAGTRLSVL.